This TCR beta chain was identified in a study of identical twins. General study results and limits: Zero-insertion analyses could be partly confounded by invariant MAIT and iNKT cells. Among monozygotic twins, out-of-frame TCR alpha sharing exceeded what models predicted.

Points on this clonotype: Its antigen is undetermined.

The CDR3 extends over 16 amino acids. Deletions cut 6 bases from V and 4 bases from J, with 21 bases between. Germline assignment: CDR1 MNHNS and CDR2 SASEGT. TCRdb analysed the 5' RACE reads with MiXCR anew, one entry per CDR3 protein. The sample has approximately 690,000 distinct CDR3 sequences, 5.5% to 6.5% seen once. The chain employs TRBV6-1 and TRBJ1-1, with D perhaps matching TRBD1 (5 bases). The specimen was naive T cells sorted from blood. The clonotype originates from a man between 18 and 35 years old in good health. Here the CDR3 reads CASRSGEGLGVTEAFF. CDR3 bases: TGTGCCAGCAGGAGCGGAGAGGGGCTGGGGGTCACTGAAGCTTTCTTT.